The rows below give T cell receptor beta chains drawn from one sample of a study of T-cell reconstitution after alpha-beta-depleted transplantation in children. TCRdb used MiXCR to reprocess the PCR reads, holding one entry per CDR3 protein. The sample consists of about 110,000 distinct CDR3 sequences, roughly 6.1% of them appearing once. The input for sequencing was PBMCs, mostly from graft donor cells, taken 360 days after TCRalphabeta/CD19-depleted stem cell transplant. All receptors derive from a male patient aged 2-10 years who had a stem cell transplant for acute lymphoblastic leukemia, so the T cells may come from the graft donor. Each CDR3 is given with its conserved first and last residue. The order of the fields is J gene, clone size, D gene, V gene, CDR3 DNA, CDR3 protein. The D gene is left open where the match is weak. The size of a clone is reported for some rows only, either as once, few or many, or as a class for expanded clones.

j_gene: TRBJ2-7
abundance: once
d_gene: -
v_gene: TRBV7-6
CDR3nt: TGTGCCAGCAGCCGTTCCGGGACAAACGAGCAGTACTTC
CDR3aa: CASSRSGTNEQYF

j_gene: TRBJ2-5
abundance: few
d_gene: -
v_gene: TRBV4-3
CDR3nt: TGCGCCAGCAGCCCTCGGGTACGCGGGACCCAGTACTTC
CDR3aa: CASSPRVRGTQYF

j_gene: TRBJ1-1
abundance: few
d_gene: -
v_gene: TRBV5-4
CDR3nt: TGTGCCAGCAGTTCCGGACAGAACACTGAAGCTTTCTTT
CDR3aa: CASSSGQNTEAFF

j_gene: TRBJ1-2
abundance: -
d_gene: -
v_gene: TRBV29-1
CDR3nt: TGCAGCGTTGAGGTGGGGGGCTACACCTTC
CDR3aa: CSVEVGGYTF

j_gene: TRBJ1-2
abundance: -
d_gene: -
v_gene: TRBV5-6
CDR3nt: TGTGCCAGCATCCAGTACAGGACAGCGGCCTATGGCTACACCTTC
CDR3aa: CASIQYRTAAYGYTF

j_gene: TRBJ2-7
abundance: few
d_gene: -
v_gene: TRBV6-2/TRBV6-3
CDR3nt: TGTGCCAGCAGTTACTCGACTAGGGCGTCCTACGAGCAGTACTTC
CDR3aa: CASSYSTRASYEQYF

j_gene: TRBJ2-5
abundance: many
d_gene: -
v_gene: TRBV28
CDR3nt: TGTGCCAGCAGTTTAGGGTTCGAGACCCAGTACTTC
CDR3aa: CASSLGFETQYF

j_gene: TRBJ2-5
abundance: once
d_gene: -
v_gene: TRBV7-9
CDR3nt: TGTGCCAGCAGCCCTGTAGCGAGCCGAGAGACCCAGTACTTC
CDR3aa: CASSPVASRETQYF

j_gene: TRBJ2-1
abundance: few
d_gene: -
v_gene: TRBV5-1
CDR3nt: TGCGCCAGCAGCTTGGGGCTAGCGAGCTACAATGAGCAGTTCTTC
CDR3aa: CASSLGLASYNEQFF

j_gene: TRBJ2-2
abundance: many
d_gene: -
v_gene: TRBV29-1
CDR3nt: TGCAGCGCATTGGGGGAGTGGGCCGGGGAGCTGTTTTTT
CDR3aa: CSALGEWAGELFF

j_gene: TRBJ1-6
abundance: few
d_gene: -
v_gene: TRBV11-2
CDR3nt: TGTGCCAGCAGCTCGGCAGGGCACAATTCACCCCTCCACTTT
CDR3aa: CASSSAGHNSPLHF

j_gene: TRBJ2-7
abundance: few
d_gene: TRBD2
v_gene: TRBV6-5
CDR3nt: TGTGCCAGCAGTTTGTCGACTAGCGGTTACGAGCAGTACTTC
CDR3aa: CASSLSTSGYEQYF

j_gene: TRBJ2-5
abundance: many
d_gene: -
v_gene: TRBV5-1
CDR3nt: TGCGCCAGCAGCTTGTATGGGGAGACCCAGTACTTC
CDR3aa: CASSLYGETQYF

j_gene: TRBJ2-3
abundance: -
d_gene: -
v_gene: TRBV3-1
CDR3nt: TGTGCCTTCAGTCCCTTTCCCCCGGTGGGCCTACGCACAGATACGCAGTATTTT
CDR3aa: CAFSPFPPVGLRTDTQYF

j_gene: TRBJ2-7
abundance: few
d_gene: TRBD1
v_gene: TRBV28
CDR3nt: TGTGCCAGCGTAGATATGACAGGGGATGGATACGAGCAGTACTTC
CDR3aa: CASVDMTGDGYEQYF

j_gene: TRBJ2-7
abundance: many
d_gene: TRBD1
v_gene: TRBV29-1
CDR3nt: TGCAGCGCCCCCGGGGACAGGGGCTCCGAGCAGTACTTC
CDR3aa: CSAPGDRGSEQYF

j_gene: TRBJ2-5
abundance: few
d_gene: TRBD2
v_gene: TRBV4-3
CDR3nt: TGCGCCAGCAGCCAAGAGGTCCCCAGCGGGAGAGCAGAGACCCAGTACTTC
CDR3aa: CASSQEVPSGRAETQYF

j_gene: TRBJ2-1
abundance: many
d_gene: TRBD1
v_gene: TRBV4-3
CDR3nt: TGCGCCAGCAGCCAACTATGGAGACAGGGTAGCGAGCAGTTCTTC
CDR3aa: CASSQLWRQGSEQFF

j_gene: TRBJ1-6
abundance: few
d_gene: TRBD1
v_gene: TRBV10-3
CDR3nt: TGTGCCACCAAGGGACAGGGGGATCCTATGGATAATTCACCCCTCCACTTT
CDR3aa: CATKGQGDPMDNSPLHF

j_gene: TRBJ2-7
abundance: few
d_gene: -
v_gene: TRBV7-6
CDR3nt: TGTGCCAGCAGCTTAGCCGGAGGGGCTTACTACGAGCAGTACTTC
CDR3aa: CASSLAGGAYYEQYF

j_gene: TRBJ2-2
abundance: many
d_gene: -
v_gene: TRBV20-1
CDR3nt: TGCAGTGCGCGAGTGAGGGGCACCGGGGAGCTGTTTTTT
CDR3aa: CSARVRGTGELFF

j_gene: TRBJ2-3
abundance: many
d_gene: -
v_gene: TRBV7-9
CDR3nt: TGTGCCAGCAGCTTAATGGGAGATACGCAGTATTTT
CDR3aa: CASSLMGDTQYF

j_gene: TRBJ2-7
abundance: many
d_gene: TRBD2
v_gene: TRBV7-2
CDR3nt: TGTGCCAGCAGCTTCCTCGGGACTAGCCCCTACGAGCAGTACTTC
CDR3aa: CASSFLGTSPYEQYF

j_gene: TRBJ2-2
abundance: many
d_gene: -
v_gene: TRBV9
CDR3nt: TGTGCCAGCAGCGTGAAGAACGGGTACACCGGGGAGCTGTTTTTT
CDR3aa: CASSVKNGYTGELFF

j_gene: TRBJ2-5
abundance: few
d_gene: TRBD2
v_gene: TRBV12-3/TRBV12-4
CDR3nt: TGTGCCTGCAGTTTGTGGCCTTTAGGACTAGCCCAGGGGGAGACCCAGTACTTC
CDR3aa: CACSLWPLGLAQGETQYF

j_gene: TRBJ1-4
abundance: few
d_gene: -
v_gene: TRBV3-1
CDR3nt: TGTGCCAGCAGCCAGGCAGGGATTACTAATGAAAAACTGTTTTTT
CDR3aa: CASSQAGITNEKLFF

j_gene: TRBJ2-7
abundance: many
d_gene: -
v_gene: TRBV6-2/TRBV6-3
CDR3nt: TGTGCCAGCAGTTACGAGACAAACGTCGAGCAGTACTTC
CDR3aa: CASSYETNVEQYF

j_gene: TRBJ2-7
abundance: -
d_gene: TRBD1
v_gene: TRBV20-1
CDR3nt: TGCTGTGCTAGGGGACAGGGGGTCGTTTACGAGCAGTACTTC
CDR3aa: CCARGQGVVYEQYF

j_gene: TRBJ2-5
abundance: many
d_gene: -
v_gene: TRBV28
CDR3nt: TGTGCCAGCAGTTTAGATCGGGAGACCCAGTACTTC
CDR3aa: CASSLDRETQYF

j_gene: TRBJ2-1
abundance: -
d_gene: -
v_gene: TRBV7-2
CDR3nt: TGTGCCAGCAGCTTAAACTCCTGGCAGGGGAATCTGGATGAGCAGTTCTTC
CDR3aa: CASSLNSWQGNLDEQFF

j_gene: TRBJ2-1
abundance: -
d_gene: -
v_gene: TRBV11-2
CDR3nt: TGTGCCAGCAGCTTAATTCAAGCTTACAATGAGCAGTTCTTC
CDR3aa: CASSLIQAYNEQFF

j_gene: TRBJ2-5
abundance: -
d_gene: TRBD2
v_gene: TRBV7-9
CDR3nt: TGTGCCAGCAGCAGACTAGCGGGGGCCCTAGGGGAGACCCAGTACTTC
CDR3aa: CASSRLAGALGETQYF

j_gene: TRBJ1-1
abundance: few
d_gene: -
v_gene: TRBV3-1
CDR3nt: TGTGCCAGCAGCCAAGATCGTATCTTACAGATGAACACTGAAGCTTTCTTT
CDR3aa: CASSQDRILQMNTEAFF

j_gene: TRBJ1-6
abundance: -
d_gene: -
v_gene: TRBV10-3
CDR3nt: TGTGCCATCAGTGAGCCAGGATTAAAGGGTTCACCCCTCCACTTT
CDR3aa: CAISEPGLKGSPLHF

j_gene: TRBJ2-5
abundance: few
d_gene: -
v_gene: TRBV7-7
CDR3nt: TGTGCCAGCAGCTTAGGAGGTTTCGAGACCCAGTACTTC
CDR3aa: CASSLGGFETQYF

j_gene: TRBJ2-2
abundance: few
d_gene: TRBD1
v_gene: TRBV2
CDR3nt: TGTGCCGGATCCAGTTCGGGACAGGGTAGGACCGGGGAGCTGTTTTTT
CDR3aa: CAGSSSGQGRTGELFF

j_gene: TRBJ2-1
abundance: -
d_gene: TRBD2
v_gene: TRBV5-4
CDR3nt: TGTGCCAGCAGCACGCGCGGGGGGGGGAACAATGAGCAGTTCTTC
CDR3aa: CASSTRGGGNNEQFF

j_gene: TRBJ1-2
abundance: few
d_gene: -
v_gene: TRBV30
CDR3nt: TGTGCCTGGAGTGTACTGGCGGCGGACTTAAACTATGGCTACACCTTC
CDR3aa: CAWSVLAADLNYGYTF

j_gene: TRBJ2-5
abundance: many
d_gene: -
v_gene: TRBV14
CDR3nt: TGTGCCAGCAGCCAAGACCCTAACCAAGAGACCCAGTACTTC
CDR3aa: CASSQDPNQETQYF

j_gene: TRBJ1-5
abundance: many
d_gene: -
v_gene: TRBV2
CDR3nt: TGTGCCAGCAGCCCCCGTCCGGGGATTCGTCAGCCCCAGCATTTT
CDR3aa: CASSPRPGIRQPQHF

j_gene: TRBJ1-2
abundance: -
d_gene: -
v_gene: TRBV6-2/TRBV6-3
CDR3nt: TGTGCCAGCAGCCAGAGGGGCTGGTTGGACTATGGCTACACCTTC
CDR3aa: CASSQRGWLDYGYTF

j_gene: TRBJ1-1
abundance: many
d_gene: -
v_gene: TRBV6-6
CDR3nt: TGTGCCAGCAGTTACCCCCGACAGTTCGAAGCTTTCTTT
CDR3aa: CASSYPRQFEAFF

j_gene: TRBJ2-4
abundance: many
d_gene: -
v_gene: TRBV7-9
CDR3nt: TGTGCCAGCAGCTTAGCGGTCAAAAACATTCAGTACTTC
CDR3aa: CASSLAVKNIQYF

j_gene: TRBJ2-1
abundance: -
d_gene: -
v_gene: TRBV7-2
CDR3nt: TGTGCCAGCAGCTTAGGGGGGCGGGCTGGACCCAATGAGCAGTTCTTC
CDR3aa: CASSLGGRAGPNEQFF

j_gene: TRBJ1-2
abundance: few
d_gene: -
v_gene: TRBV20-1
CDR3nt: TGCAGTGCTAGACCCGGGGGCAAGGACTATGGCTACACCTTC
CDR3aa: CSARPGGKDYGYTF

j_gene: TRBJ2-4
abundance: many
d_gene: -
v_gene: TRBV7-9
CDR3nt: TGTGCCAGCAGCTTAGGGGGAAACATTCAGTACTTC
CDR3aa: CASSLGGNIQYF

j_gene: TRBJ2-3
abundance: many
d_gene: TRBD2
v_gene: TRBV5-6
CDR3nt: TGTGCCAGCAGCTTGAGCGGGGGGGCAGATACGCAGTATTTT
CDR3aa: CASSLSGGADTQYF